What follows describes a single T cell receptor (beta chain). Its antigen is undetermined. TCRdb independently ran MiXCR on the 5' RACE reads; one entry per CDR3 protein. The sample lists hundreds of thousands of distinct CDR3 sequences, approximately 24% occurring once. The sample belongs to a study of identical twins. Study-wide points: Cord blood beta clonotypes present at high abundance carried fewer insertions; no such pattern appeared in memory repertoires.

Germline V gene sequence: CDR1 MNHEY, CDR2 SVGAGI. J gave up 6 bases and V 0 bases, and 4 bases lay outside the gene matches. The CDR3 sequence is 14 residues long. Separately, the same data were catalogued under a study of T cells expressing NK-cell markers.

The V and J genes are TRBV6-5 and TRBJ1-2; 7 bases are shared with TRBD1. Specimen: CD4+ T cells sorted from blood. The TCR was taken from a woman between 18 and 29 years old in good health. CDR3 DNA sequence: TGTGCCAGCAGTTACTCGAACAGGGGAGATGGCTACACCTTC. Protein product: CASSYSNRGDGYTF.